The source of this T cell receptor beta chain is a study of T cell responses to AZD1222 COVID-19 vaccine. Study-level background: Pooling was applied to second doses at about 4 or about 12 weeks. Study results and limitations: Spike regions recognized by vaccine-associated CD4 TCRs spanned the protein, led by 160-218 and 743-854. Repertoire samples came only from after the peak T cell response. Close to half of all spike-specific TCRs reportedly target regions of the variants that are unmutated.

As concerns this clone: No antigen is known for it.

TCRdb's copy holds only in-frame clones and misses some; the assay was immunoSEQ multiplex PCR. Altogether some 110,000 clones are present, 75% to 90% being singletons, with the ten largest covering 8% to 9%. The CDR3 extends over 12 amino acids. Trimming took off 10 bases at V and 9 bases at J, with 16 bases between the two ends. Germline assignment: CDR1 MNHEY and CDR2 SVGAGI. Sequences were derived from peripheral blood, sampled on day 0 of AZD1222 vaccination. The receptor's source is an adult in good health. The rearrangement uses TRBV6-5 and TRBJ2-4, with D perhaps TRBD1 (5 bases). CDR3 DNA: TGTGCCATCTCTAGGGGATGGGGCATTCAGTACTTC. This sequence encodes CAISRGWGIQYF.